This T cell receptor beta chain was documented in a study of blood T cells in healthy people across ages (dated by TCRdb to the mid-2010s). Study-wide context: In model experiments, template switching captured about one uniquely barcoded TCR beta cDNA molecule for every two T cells. The donors were divided into four age groups: young (average approximately 17 years), middle-aged (about 41), aged (about 61) and long-lived (82). Using deep sequencing normalized with unique cDNA molecular identifiers, the study measured how TCR beta repertoire diversity changes with age. The study analyzed two additional independent replicas of 1 million unique cDNA reads from the same blood draw for two donors, one aged 18 to 30 and one aged 80 or older. Paper-wide results and their limitations: A strong correlation was found between observed TCR beta diversity and the percentage of naive T cells measured by flow cytometry. Estimates of total diversity based on one million sequenced T cells were considered lower bounds and underestimates. As age increased, observed TCR beta diversity per million T cells dropped in a roughly linear way, and a significant reduction was already evident by age 40. Conclusive comparison of naive and antigen-experienced compartments was prevented by the profiling of bulk unsorted PBMCs. The CMV infection status of donors was not known, potentially confounding age-related changes in expanded clonotypes. The long-lived group showed more naive CD4+ T cells, fewer expanded clones and increased TCR diversity than the aged group, suggesting age selection.

The roughly 39 donors, aged roughly 6 to 90 years, were systemically healthy Caucasian individuals from Russia. Approximately 9.3 milliliters of peripheral blood were collected from each donor into EDTA-treated Vacutainer tubes. Ficoll-Paque density-gradient centrifugation was used to isolate PBMCs, with at least 6.5 million per sample. Trizol reagent was used to extract total RNA from PBMCs, with at least 6 micrograms per sample. The percentages of naive CD45RAhigh/CD27high T cells were determined by flow cytometry on a PBMC aliquot from every donor. Trimming takes 2 bases off V and 5 bases off J; junction bases not matched to a gene: 6. Its CDR3 holds 17 amino acids, cysteine through phenylalanine. The kept DNA is CDR3 alone, 51 bases in frame from the first base. For CDR1 and CDR2, the germline V gene lists SGHTA and FQGNSA. The library was produced with 5' RACE. Sequencing took place on an Illumina HiSeq 2500. A second roughly 6 to 11 cycle PCR used a sample-barcoded 5' primer and a J-beta primer mix. A template-switch 5' adaptor carrying 12 random nucleotides introduced a unique molecular identifier onto each TCR beta cDNA molecule. Each sample yielded at least 3 million CDR3-containing paired-end reads. First-strand cDNA synthesis was performed from all RNA using the Mint cDNA synthesis kit, with priming by a TRBC-specific oligonucleotide. Following uracil-DNA glycosylase treatment, a first 18-cycle PCR with universal primers M1SS and BC2_uni_R was performed on all cDNA. For the original study's pipeline: Each sample was normalized by randomly selecting 1 million high-quality reads, each carrying a distinct molecular identifier. Instead of being binned into consensus sequences, reads with shared molecular identifiers were discarded. MiTCR, with a Q25 quality threshold and the strictest error-elimination algorithm, was used for CDR3 identification, clonotype clustering and error correction. A nonparametric unseen species model with Euler transformation was used to estimate a lower bound on total TCR beta diversity. TCRdb reran the public reads through fastp at Q25 and MiXCR, keeping productive beta chains. CDR3 protein sequences are deduplicated, and each keeps its most common genes and DNA. TCRdb's processing, not the authors', yielded these V and J calls. The sample table records about 720,000 distinct CDR3 sequences; approximately 25% of these occur just once. Jointly, the top ten make up 3% to 4.5% of the sample.

Regarding this clonotype: Which antigen it targets is not known. Base-call qualities are not available, and no considerably larger clone is one nucleotide away.

The same sample was also studied in work on T cells of mothers and their children. The second investigation adds: Nine systemically healthy Caucasian individuals, comprising three mothers and their six children, were included as donors. cDNA synthesis used all of the extracted RNA, with 1.5 ug of RNA in each 15 ul reaction. In the second PCR, the M1S primer introduced both the sample barcodes and 2-4 random nucleotides. Over 8 million TCR beta CDR3 reads came from each mother, compared with approximately 3 million reads from each child. TCR recombination output is similarly shaped by thymic selection in related and unrelated pairs, with a minor effect exerted by inherited differences. Normalized repertoire overlap was always slightly but never significantly higher in related than unrelated mother-child pairs. With a sensitivity of approximately 100 clones per million clonotypes, no persistent microchimeric T cell clones were detected. Deep NGS was used in the study to compare the TCR beta repertoires of mothers and children and to look for features that separate related mother-child pairs from unrelated individuals. Mothers averaged about 40 +/- 4 years of age and children averaged approximately 12 +/- 4 years. After adapter ligation was performed with NEBNext reagents, the libraries were sequenced on an Illumina HiSeq 2000 with 100+100 nt paired-end reads. Mother and child libraries were prepared a month apart and sequenced in separate runs to prevent cross-contamination. For each donor, between about 500,000 and 2,000,000 distinct TCR beta clonotypes were identified. Naive TCR beta clonotypes were estimated from low-frequency clonotypes matched to each donor's FACS-determined naive share, without sorting.

The chain was built from TRBV7-2 and TRBJ2-3; TRBD2 fits 14 bases in the junction. This receptor was obtained from a boy aged 10-17 years in good health. The sample taken for sequencing was blood. At the DNA level, the sequence is TGTGCCAGCAGCTTACCGCGGGGACTAGCGGGGGTAGATACGCAGTATTTT. Its product reads: CASSLPRGLAGVDTQYF.